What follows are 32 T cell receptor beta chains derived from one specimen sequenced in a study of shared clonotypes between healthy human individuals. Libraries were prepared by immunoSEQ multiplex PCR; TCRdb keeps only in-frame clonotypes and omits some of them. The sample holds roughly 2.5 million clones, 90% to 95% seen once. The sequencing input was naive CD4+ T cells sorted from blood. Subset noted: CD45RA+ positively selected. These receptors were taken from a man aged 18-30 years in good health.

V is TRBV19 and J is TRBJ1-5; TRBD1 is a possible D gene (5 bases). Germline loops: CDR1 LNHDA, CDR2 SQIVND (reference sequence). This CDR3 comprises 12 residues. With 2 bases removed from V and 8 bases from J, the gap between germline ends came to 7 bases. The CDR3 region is CASSIQGEPQHF. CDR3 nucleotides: TGTGCCAGTAGTATACAGGGAGAGCCCCAGCATTTT. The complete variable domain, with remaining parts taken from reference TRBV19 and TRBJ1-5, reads DGGITQSPKYLFRKEGQNVTLSCEQNLNHDAMYWYRQDPGQGLRLIYYSQIVNDFQKGDIAEGYSVSREKKESFPLTVTSAQKNPTAFYLCASSIQGEPQHFGDGTRLSIL.

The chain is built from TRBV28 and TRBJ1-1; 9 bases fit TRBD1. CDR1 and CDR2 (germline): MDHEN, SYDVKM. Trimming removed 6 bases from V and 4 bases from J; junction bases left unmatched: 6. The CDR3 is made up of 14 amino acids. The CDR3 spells CASSTGGAFTEAFF. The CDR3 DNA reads TGTGCCAGCAGCACAGGGGGCGCTTTCACTGAAGCTTTCTTT.

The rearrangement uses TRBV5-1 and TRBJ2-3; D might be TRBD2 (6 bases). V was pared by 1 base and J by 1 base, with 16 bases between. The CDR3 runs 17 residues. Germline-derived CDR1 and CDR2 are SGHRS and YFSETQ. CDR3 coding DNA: TGCGCCAGCAGCTTGCAGACGGGGGAGAGGGGCACAGATACGCAGTATTTT. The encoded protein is CASSLQTGERGTDTQYF.

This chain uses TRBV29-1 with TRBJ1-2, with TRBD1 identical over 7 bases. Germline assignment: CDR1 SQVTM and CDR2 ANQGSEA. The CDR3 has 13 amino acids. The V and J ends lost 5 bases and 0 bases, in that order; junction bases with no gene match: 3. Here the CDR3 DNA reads TGCAGCGTTCGACAGGGAGCTAACTATGGCTACACCTTC. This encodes CSVRQGANYGYTF.

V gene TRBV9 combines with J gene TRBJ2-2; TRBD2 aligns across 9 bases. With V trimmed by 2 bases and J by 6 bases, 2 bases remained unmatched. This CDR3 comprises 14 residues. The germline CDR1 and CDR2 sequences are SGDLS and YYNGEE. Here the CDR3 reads CASSVLAGAGELFF. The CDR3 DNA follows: TGTGCCAGCAGCGTTTTAGCGGGGGCCGGGGAGCTGTTTTTT.

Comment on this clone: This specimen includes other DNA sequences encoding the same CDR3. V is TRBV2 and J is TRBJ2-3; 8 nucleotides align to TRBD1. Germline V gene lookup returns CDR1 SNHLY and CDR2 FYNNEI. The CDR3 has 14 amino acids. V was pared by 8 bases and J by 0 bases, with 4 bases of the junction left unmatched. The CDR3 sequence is CASSGQGSTDTQYF. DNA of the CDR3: TGTGCCAGCTCAGGACAGGGCAGCACAGATACGCAGTATTTT. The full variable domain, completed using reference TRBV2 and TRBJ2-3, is EPEVTQTPSHQVTQMGQEVILRCVPISNHLYFYWYRQILGQKVEFLVSFYNNEISEKSEIFDDQFSVERPDGSNFTLKIRSTKLEDSAMYFCASSGQGSTDTQYFGPGTRLTVL.

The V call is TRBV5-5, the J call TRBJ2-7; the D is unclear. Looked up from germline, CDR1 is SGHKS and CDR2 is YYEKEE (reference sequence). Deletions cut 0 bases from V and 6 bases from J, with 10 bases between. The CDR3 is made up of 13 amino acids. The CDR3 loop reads CASSLANLLEQYF. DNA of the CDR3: TGTGCCAGCAGCTTGGCCAATCTTCTCGAGCAGTACTTC. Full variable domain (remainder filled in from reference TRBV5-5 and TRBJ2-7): DAGVTQSPTHLIKTRGQQVTLRCSPISGHKSVSWYQQVLGQGPQFIFQYYEKEERGRGNFPDRFSARQFPNYSSELNVNALLLGDSALYLCASSLANLLEQYFGPGTRLTVT.

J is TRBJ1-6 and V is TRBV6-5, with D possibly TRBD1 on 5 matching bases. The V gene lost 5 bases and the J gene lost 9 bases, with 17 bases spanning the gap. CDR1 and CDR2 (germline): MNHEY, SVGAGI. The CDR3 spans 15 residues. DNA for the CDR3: TGTGCCAGCAGTACGAGGGACTCTTCGGGTTCACCCCTCCACTTT. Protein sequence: CASSTRDSSGSPLHF.

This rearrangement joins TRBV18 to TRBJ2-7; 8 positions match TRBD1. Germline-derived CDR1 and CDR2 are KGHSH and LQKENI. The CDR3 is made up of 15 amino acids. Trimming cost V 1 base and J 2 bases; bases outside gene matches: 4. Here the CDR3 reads CASSPRTGSPYEQYF. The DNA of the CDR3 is TGTGCCAGCTCACCACGGACAGGGTCACCCTACGAGCAGTACTTC.

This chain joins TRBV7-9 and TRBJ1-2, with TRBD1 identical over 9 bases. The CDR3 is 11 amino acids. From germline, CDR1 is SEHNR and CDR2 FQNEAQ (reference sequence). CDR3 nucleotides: TGTGGTACAGGGGGCTTGAATGGCTACACCTTC. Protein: CGTGGLNGYTF.

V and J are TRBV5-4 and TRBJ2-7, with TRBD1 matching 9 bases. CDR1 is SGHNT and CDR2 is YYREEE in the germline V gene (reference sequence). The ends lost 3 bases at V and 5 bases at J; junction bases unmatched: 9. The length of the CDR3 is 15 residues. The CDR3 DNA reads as TGTGCCAGCAGCTCCTCACAGGGGGCGTTTGACGAGCAGTACTTC. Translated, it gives CASSSSQGAFDEQYF.

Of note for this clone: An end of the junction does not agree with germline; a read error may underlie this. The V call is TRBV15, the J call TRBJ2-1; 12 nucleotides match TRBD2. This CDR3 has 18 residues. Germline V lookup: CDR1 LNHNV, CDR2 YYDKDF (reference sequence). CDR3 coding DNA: TGTGCCACCAGCAGAGATACGATACTAGCGGGAGGATACAGTGAGCAGTTCTTC. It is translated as CATSRDTILAGGYSEQFF.

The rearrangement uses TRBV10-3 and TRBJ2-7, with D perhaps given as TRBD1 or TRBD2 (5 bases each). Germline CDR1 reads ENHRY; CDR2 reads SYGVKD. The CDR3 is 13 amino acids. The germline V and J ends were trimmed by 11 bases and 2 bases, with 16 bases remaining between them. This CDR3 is CALWDASTYEQYF. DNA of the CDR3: TGTGCCCTTTGGGACGCGTCAACCTACGAGCAGTACTTC.

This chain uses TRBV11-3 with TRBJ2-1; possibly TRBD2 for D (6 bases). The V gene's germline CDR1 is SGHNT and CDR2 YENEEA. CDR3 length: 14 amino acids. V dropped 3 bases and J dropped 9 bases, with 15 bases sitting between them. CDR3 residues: CASSFSSGVSEQFF. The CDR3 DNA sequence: TGTGCCAGCAGCTTTAGTTCGGGAGTCAGTGAGCAGTTCTTC.

CDR3 in amino acids: CASSAGERGATSSYEQYF. The CDR3 DNA is TGCGCCAGCAGTGCCGGGGAGCGGGGGGCGACAAGCTCCTACGAGCAGTACTTC. The chain has TRBV10-2 and TRBJ2-7, with TRBD2 matching over 9 bases. Germline-derived CDR1 and CDR2 are WSHSY and SAAADI. This CDR3 is built from 18 residues. The J segment lost 0 bases and the V segment lost 4 bases, leaving 13 bases of the junction unmatched.

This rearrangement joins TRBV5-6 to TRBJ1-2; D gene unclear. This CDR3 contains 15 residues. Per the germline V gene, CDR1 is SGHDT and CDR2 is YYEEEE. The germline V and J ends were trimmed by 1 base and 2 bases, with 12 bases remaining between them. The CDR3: CASSLQATPNYGYTF. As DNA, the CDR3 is TGTGCCAGCAGCTTGCAGGCAACCCCCAACTATGGCTACACCTTC.

The CDR3 region is CASTPGGRSSGNTIYF. The CDR3, as DNA: TGTGCCAGCACCCCGGGCGGCAGGAGCTCTGGAAACACCATATATTTT. The V and J genes are TRBV5-4 and TRBJ1-3; D not certain. Germline V gene lookup returns CDR1 SGHNT and CDR2 YYREEE (reference sequence). This CDR3 has 16 residues. V shed 6 bases and J shed 0 bases, with 16 bases lying between them.

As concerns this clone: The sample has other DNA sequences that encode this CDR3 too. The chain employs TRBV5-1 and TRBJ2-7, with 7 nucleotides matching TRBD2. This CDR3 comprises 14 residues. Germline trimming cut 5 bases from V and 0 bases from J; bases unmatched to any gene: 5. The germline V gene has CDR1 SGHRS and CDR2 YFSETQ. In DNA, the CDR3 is TGCGCCAGCAGTTCTGAGCGGGGCTCCTACGAGCAGTACTTC. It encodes CASSSERGSYEQYF.

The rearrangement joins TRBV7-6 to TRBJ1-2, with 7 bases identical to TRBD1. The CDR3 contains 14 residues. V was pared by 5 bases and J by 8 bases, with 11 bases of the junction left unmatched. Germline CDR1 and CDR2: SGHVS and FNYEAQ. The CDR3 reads CASSPRQGWEGYTF. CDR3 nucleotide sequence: TGTGCCAGCAGCCCAAGACAGGGATGGGAGGGCTACACCTTC.

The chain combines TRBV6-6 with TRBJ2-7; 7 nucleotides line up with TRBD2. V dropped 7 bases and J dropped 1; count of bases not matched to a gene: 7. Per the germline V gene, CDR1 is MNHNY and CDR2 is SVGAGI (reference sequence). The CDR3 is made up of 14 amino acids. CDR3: CASTGLADSYEQYF. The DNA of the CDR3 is TGTGCCAGCACTGGGCTAGCGGATTCCTACGAGCAGTACTTC.

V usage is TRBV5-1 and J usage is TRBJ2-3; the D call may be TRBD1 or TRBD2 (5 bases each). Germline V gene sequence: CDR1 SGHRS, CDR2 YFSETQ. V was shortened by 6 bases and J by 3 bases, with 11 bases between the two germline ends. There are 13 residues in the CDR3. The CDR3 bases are TGCGCCAGCACAGGGACGGAGACAGATACGCAGTATTTT. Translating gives CASTGTETDTQYF. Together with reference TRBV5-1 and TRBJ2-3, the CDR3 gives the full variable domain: KAGVTQTPRYLIKTRGQQVTLSCSPISGHRSVSWYQQTPGQGLQFLFEYFSETQRNKGNFPGRFSGRQFSNSRSEMNVSTLELGDSALYLCASTGTETDTQYFGPGTRLTVL.

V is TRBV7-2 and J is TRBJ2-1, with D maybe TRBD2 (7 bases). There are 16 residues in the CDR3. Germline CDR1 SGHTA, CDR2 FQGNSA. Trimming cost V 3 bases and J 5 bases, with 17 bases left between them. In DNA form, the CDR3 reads TGTGCCAGCAGCTTGGGCGGGGGCCCCCCCAACAATGAGCAGTTCTTC. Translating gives CASSLGGGPPNNEQFF.

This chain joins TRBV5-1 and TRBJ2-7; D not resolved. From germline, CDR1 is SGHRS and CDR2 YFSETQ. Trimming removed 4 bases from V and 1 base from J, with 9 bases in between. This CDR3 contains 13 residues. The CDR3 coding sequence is TGCGCCAGCAGCAACGCAGAGTCCTACGAGCAGTACTTC. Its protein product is CASSNAESYEQYF.

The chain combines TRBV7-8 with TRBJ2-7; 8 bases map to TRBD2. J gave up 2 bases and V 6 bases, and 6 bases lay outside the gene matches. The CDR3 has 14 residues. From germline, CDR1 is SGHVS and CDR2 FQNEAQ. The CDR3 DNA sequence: TGTGCCAGCAGGGCCCGCGGGAGGACCTACGAGCAGTACTTC. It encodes CASRARGRTYEQYF.

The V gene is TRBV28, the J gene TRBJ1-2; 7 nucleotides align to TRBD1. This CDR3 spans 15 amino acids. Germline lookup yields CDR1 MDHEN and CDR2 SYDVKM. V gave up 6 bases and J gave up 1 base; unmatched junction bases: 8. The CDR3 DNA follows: TGTGCCAGCAGAGGGACAGCCAACCTTAACTATGGCTACACCTTC. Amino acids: CASRGTANLNYGYTF.

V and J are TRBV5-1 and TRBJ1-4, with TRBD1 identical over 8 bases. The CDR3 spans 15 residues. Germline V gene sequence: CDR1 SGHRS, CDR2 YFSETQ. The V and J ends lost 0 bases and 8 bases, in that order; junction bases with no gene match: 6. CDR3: CASSLEDREREKLFF. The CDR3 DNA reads TGCGCCAGCAGCTTGGAGGACAGGGAACGAGAAAAACTGTTTTTT.

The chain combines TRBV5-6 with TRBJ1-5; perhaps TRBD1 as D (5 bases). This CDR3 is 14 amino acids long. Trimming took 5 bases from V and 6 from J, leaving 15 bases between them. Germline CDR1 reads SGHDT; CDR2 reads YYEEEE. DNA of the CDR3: TGTGCCAGCAGTAGCCAGGGACGGGGTCAGCCCCAGCATTTT. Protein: CASSSQGRGQPQHF.

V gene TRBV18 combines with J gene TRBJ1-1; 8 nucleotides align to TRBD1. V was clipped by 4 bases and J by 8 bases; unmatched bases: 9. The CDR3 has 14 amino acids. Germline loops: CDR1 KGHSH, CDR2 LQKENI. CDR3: CASSLMQTGDEAFF. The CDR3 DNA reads TGTGCCAGCTCACTAATGCAGACAGGGGACGAAGCTTTCTTT.

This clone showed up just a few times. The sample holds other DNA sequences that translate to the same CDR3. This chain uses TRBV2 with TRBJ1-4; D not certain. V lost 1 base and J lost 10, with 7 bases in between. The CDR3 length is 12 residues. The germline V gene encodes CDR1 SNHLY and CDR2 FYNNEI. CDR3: CASSEGGGKLFF. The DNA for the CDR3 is TGTGCCAGCAGTGAAGGAGGCGGAAAACTGTTTTTT.

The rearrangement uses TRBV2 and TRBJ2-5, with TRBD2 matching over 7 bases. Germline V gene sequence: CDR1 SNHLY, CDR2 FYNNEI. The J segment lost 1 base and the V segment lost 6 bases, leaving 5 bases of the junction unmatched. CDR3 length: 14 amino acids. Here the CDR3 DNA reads TGTGCCAGCAGGGCGGGGGTTCTCCAAGAGACCCAGTACTTC. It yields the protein CASRAGVLQETQYF.

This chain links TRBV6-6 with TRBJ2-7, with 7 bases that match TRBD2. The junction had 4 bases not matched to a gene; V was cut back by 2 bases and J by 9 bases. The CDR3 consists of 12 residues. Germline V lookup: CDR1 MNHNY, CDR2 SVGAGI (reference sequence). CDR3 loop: CASSYTGGGQYF. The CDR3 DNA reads TGTGCCAGCAGTTACACCGGCGGGGGGCAGTACTTC.

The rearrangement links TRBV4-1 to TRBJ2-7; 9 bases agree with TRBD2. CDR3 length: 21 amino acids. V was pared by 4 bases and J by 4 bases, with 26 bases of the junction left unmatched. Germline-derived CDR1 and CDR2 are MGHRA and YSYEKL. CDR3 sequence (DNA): TGCGCCAGCAGCCGCGGGTCGAGGCGAGACACTGGGAGCGGGAGGATTTACGAGCAGTACTTC. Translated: CASSRGSRRDTGSGRIYEQYF.